This T cell receptor beta chain was identified during a study of T cells in Graves' hyperthyroidism and ophthalmopathy. What was amplified from RNA transcripts were TCR beta CDR3 regions. The TCR CDR3 first-round RT-PCR relied on the HTBI primer set. TCRdb re-called the multiplex PCR reads with MiXCR, one entry per CDR3 protein. The table has a few hundred thousand distinct CDR3 sequences, 15% to 17% seen once. This CDR3 spans 16 amino acids. From germline, CDR1 is GTSNPN and CDR2 SVGIG (reference sequence). V lost 3 bases to trimming and J lost 5 bases, with 17 bases between them. J is TRBJ1-6 and V is TRBV30, with a tentative D call TRBD1 (5 bases). The sequenced sample consisted of blood. This receptor was obtained from a woman under 40 with Graves' hyperthyroidism. CDR3 region: CAWRDIRALDNSPLHF. The DNA of the CDR3 is TGTGCCTGGAGGGATATCAGGGCTTTGGATAATTCACCCCTCCACTTT.